The 4 T cell receptor beta chains given below trace back to one sample, sequenced in a study of blood T cell repertoires in COVID-19. TCRdb's copy holds only in-frame clones and misses some; the assay was immunoSEQ multiplex PCR. The sample records approximately 280,000 clones, around 89% being singletons. The specimen was peripheral blood. These receptors came from a man between 40 and 49 years old with acute or convalescent COVID-19.

J is TRBJ2-5 and V is TRBV24-1; a weak D match, TRBD1 (5 bases). Germline CDR1 and CDR2: KGHDR and SFDVKD. The CDR3 is made up of 14 amino acids. V shed 4 bases and J shed 4 bases, with 12 bases lying between them. Here the CDR3 reads CATSESDRPETQYF. CDR3 bases: TGTGCCACCAGTGAATCTGACAGACCAGAGACCCAGTACTTC.

This clone was counted once. CDR3 nucleotides: TGTGCCAGCAGCGTCGACAGGTTTCGCACTGAAGCTTTCTTT. Amino acid sequence: CASSVDRFRTEAFF. V usage is TRBV11-2 and J usage is TRBJ1-1; D may be TRBD1 (6 bases). Germline values: CDR1 SGHAT, CDR2 FQNNGV. The V end was cut by 5 bases, the J end by 4 bases, with 14 bases between. The CDR3 consists of 14 residues.

CDR3 DNA sequence: TGTGCCAGCAGCGCTAGGGGGCAGGGCGGGGAGCTGTTTTTT. The encoded protein is CASSARGQGGELFF. J is TRBJ2-2 and V is TRBV9, with 7 bases lining up with TRBD1. With V trimmed by 3 bases and J by 7 bases, 6 bases remained unmatched. Germline V gene sequence: CDR1 SGDLS, CDR2 YYNGEE. This CDR3 has 14 amino acids.

The rearrangement uses TRBV6-1 and TRBJ1-5; TRBD1 agrees at 8 bases. Unmatched junction bases numbered 13, after V lost 4 bases and J lost 2 bases. Per the germline V gene, CDR1 is MNHNS and CDR2 is SASEGT. This CDR3 is built from 18 residues. DNA for the CDR3: TGTGCCAGCAGTGTTCCTGACAGGGGATTTTGGGGCAATCAGCCCCAGCATTTT. Its translation is CASSVPDRGFWGNQPQHF.